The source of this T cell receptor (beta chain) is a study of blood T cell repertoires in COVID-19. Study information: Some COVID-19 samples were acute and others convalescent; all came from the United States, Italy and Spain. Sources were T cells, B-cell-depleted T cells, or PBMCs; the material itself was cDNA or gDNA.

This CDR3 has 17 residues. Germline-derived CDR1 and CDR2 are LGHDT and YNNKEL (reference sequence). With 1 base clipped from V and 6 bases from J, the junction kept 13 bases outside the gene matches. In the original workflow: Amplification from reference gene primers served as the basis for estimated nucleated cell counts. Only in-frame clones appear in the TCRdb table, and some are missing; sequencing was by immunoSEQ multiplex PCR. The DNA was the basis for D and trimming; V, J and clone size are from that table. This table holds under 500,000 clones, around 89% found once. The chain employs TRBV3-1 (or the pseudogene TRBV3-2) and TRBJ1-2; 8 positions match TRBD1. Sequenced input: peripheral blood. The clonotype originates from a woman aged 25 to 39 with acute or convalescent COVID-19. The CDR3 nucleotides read TGTGCCAGCAGCCAAGGGGCCAGGGGGCTCCGAACAGATGGCTACACCTTC. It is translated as CASSQGARGLRTDGYTF.